This TCR beta chain was profiled in a study of cytomegalovirus exposure and HLA in healthy donors. Study details: It was reported in a later analysis that the 90 to 150 validation repertoires used the same platform as the 550 to 800 first-cohort repertoires. Findings and caveats of the study: The study recorded 150 to 200 TCR beta chains that were cytomegalovirus-associated. Rare sequences made up most TCRs, while some public TCRs were found in many donors. Both high specificity and high sensitivity reportedly marked the classifier's diagnosis of cytomegalovirus status.

Of note for this clone: The antigen is unknown.

Libraries were prepared by immunoSEQ multiplex PCR; TCRdb keeps only in-frame clonotypes and omits some of them. In the table there are 150,000 to 200,000 clones, around four fifths of which are singletons. The length of the CDR3 is 15 residues. Germline V gene data show CDR1 as SGHTA and CDR2 as FQGNSA. J gave up 5 bases and V 3 bases, and 8 bases lay outside the gene matches. Sequencing was carried out using PBMCs. This chain connects TRBV7-2 to TRBJ1-1; 8 bases fit TRBD1. This TCR was recovered from a man aged 30 to 45 in good health and CMV-seropositive. Here the CDR3 reads CASSFVQGAPTEAFF. In DNA, the CDR3 is TGTGCCAGCAGCTTCGTTCAGGGGGCGCCGACTGAAGCTTTCTTT. Complete variable domain (other parts from reference TRBV7-2 and TRBJ1-1): GAGVSQSPSNKVTEKGKDVELRCDPISGHTALYWYRQSLGQGLEFLIYFQGNSAPDKSGLPSDRFSAERTGGSVSTLTIQRTQQEDSAVYLCASSFVQGAPTEAFFGQGTRLTVV.